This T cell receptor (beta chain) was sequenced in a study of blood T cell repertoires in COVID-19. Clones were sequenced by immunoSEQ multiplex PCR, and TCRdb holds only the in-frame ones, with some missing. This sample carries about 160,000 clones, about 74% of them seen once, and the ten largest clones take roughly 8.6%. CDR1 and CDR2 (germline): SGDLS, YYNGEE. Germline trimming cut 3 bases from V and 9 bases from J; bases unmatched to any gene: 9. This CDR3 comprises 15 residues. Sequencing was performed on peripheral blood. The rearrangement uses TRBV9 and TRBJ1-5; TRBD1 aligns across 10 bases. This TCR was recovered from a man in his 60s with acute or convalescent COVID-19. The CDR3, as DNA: TGTGCCAGCAGCGAGGGGACAGGGGAGGGGTGGCCCCAGCATTTT. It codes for CASSEGTGEGWPQHF.